This T cell receptor beta chain was identified in a study of regulatory T cells in long-lasting Graves disease. Broader study findings: New patients shared fewer public clonotypes (966) than persistent patients did (around 2,900).

Worth noting for this clonotype: Its antigen remains unknown.

Indicated time point: newly diagnosed GD, antithyroid drugs for less than 3 months. PBMCs provided the RNA from which the TCR library was made. Trimming cost V 4 bases and J 0 bases, with 19 bases left between them. CDR3 size: 19 residues. Germline CDR1 and CDR2: MNHEY and SVGEGT. CDR3-region Arm-PCR and iRepertoire HTBI primers produced the TCR beta libraries. In TCRdb, the multiplex PCR reads were re-called with MiXCR into one record per CDR3 protein. The repertoire consists of under 450,000 distinct CDR3 sequences, with about 12% occurring once and the leading ten covering around 18%. These sequences were also reported in another study, on T cells in Graves' hyperthyroidism and ophthalmopathy. Turning to that study: Most thyroid-expanded clonotypes above 0.001 were also found in blood.

The receptor's source is a woman younger than 30 with Graves disease. This chain connects TRBV6-2 or TRBV6-3 to TRBJ2-6; no firm D call. Specimen: peripheral blood mononuclear cells (PBMCs), collected at new diagnosis, from a patient treated with antithyroid drugs. The CDR3 nucleotides are TGTGCCAGCAGTTCACTACTTAGACGTACGATCTCTGGGGCCAACGTCCTGACTTTC. Amino acids: CASSSLLRRTISGANVLTF.